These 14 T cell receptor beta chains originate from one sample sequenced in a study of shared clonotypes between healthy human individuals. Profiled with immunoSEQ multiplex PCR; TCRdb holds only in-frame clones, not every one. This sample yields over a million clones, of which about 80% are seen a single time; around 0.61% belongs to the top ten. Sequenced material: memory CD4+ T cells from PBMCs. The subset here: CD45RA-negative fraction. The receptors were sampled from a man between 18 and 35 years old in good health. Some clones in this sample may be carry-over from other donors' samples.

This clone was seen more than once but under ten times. The CDR3 is CASSQQGYNEKLFF. CDR3 DNA sequence: TGTGCCAGCAGTCAACAGGGTTACAATGAAAAACTGTTTTTT. The chain couples TRBV2 to TRBJ1-4; a possible D gene is TRBD1 (6 bases). Per germline, CDR1 SNHLY and CDR2 FYNNEI. V was clipped by 5 bases and J by 5 bases, with 12 bases between them. This CDR3 contains 14 residues.

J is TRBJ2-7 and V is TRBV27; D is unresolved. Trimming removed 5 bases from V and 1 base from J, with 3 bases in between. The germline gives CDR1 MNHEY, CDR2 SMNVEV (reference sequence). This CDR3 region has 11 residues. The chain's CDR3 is CASSASYEQYF. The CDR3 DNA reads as TGTGCCAGCAGTGCGTCCTACGAGCAGTACTTC.

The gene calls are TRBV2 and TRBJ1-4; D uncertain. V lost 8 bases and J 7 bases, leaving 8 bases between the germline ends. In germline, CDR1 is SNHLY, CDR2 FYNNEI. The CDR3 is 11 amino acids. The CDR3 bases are TGTGCCAGCGGATGGAGTGAAAAACTGTTTTTT. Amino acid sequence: CASGWSEKLFF.

In nucleotides, the CDR3 is TGCGCCAGCAGCTTGGTTGGTAGCGGGGACTACAATGAGCAGTTCTTC. Its translation: CASSLVGSGDYNEQFF. This sequence joins TRBV5-1 and TRBJ2-1, with TRBD2 matching 8 bases. V was clipped by 0 bases and J by 3 bases; unmatched bases: 5. The germline gives CDR1 SGHRS, CDR2 YFSETQ. The CDR3 consists of 16 residues.

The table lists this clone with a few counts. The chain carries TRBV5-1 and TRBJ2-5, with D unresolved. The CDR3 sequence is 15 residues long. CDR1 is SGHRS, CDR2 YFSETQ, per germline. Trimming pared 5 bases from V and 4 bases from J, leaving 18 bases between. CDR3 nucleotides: TGCGCCAGCAGGTTTGGGCGGAACCGCGGAGAGACCCAGTACTTC. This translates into CASRFGRNRGETQYF. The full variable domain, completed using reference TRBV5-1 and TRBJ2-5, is KAGVTQTPRYLIKTRGQQVTLSCSPISGHRSVSWYQQTPGQGLQFLFEYFSETQRNKGNFPGRFSGRQFSNSRSEMNVSTLELGDSALYLCASRFGRNRGETQYFGPGTRLLVL.

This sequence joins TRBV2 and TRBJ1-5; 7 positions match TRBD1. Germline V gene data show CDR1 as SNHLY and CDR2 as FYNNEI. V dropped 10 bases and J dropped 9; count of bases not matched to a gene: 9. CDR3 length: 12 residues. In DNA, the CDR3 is TGTGCCACCCGACAGGGCCTGGGGCCCCAGCATTTT. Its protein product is CATRQGLGPQHF.

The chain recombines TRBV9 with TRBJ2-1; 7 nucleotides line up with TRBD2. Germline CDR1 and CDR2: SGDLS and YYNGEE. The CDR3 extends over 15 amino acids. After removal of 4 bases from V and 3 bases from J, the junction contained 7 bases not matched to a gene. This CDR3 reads CASSLASGYYNEQFF. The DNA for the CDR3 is TGTGCCAGCAGCCTGGCTAGCGGTTACTACAATGAGCAGTTCTTC.

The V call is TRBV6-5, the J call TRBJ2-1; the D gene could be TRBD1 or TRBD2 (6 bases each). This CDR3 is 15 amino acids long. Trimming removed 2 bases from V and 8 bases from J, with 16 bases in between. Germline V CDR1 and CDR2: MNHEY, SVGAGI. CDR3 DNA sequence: TGTGCCAGCAGTTACACCGGGACAAGGGGGGATGAGCAGTTCTTC. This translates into CASSYTGTRGDEQFF.

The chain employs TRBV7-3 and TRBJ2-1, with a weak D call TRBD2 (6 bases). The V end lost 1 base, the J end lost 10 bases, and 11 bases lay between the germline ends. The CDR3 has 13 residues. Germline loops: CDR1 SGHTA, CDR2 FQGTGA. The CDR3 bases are TGTGCCAGCAGCTTAATTACGGGAGTGGAGCAGTTCTTC. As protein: CASSLITGVEQFF.

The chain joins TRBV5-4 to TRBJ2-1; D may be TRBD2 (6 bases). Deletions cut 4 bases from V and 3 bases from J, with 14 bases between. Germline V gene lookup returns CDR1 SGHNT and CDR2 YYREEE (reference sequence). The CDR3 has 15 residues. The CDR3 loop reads CASSLSGTLYNEQFF. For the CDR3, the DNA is TGTGCCAGCAGCCTATCCGGGACTCTCTACAATGAGCAGTTCTTC.

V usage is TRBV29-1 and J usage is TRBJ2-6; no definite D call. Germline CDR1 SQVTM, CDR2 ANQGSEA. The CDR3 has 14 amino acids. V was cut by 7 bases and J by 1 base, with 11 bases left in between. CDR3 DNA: TGCAGCGCCGAGTTATGGTCTGGGGCCAACGTCCTGACTTTC. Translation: CSAELWSGANVLTF.

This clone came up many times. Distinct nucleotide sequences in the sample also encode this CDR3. The CDR3 region has the DNA TGTGCCAGCAGGGACAGGGAGAGGAACACTGAAGCTTTCTTT. This gives the protein CASRDRERNTEAFF. The genes are TRBV6-1 and TRBJ1-1; 8 nucleotides agree with TRBD1. The CDR3 consists of 14 residues. CDR1 MNHNS and CDR2 SASEGT come from the germline V gene. V was clipped by 6 bases and J by 1 base; unmatched bases: 4.

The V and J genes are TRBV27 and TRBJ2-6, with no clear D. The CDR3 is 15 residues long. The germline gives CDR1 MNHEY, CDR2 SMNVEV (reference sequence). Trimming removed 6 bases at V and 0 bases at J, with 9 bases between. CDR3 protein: CASRTPHSGANVLTF. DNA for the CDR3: TGTGCCAGCAGGACTCCACACTCTGGGGCCAACGTCCTGACTTTC.

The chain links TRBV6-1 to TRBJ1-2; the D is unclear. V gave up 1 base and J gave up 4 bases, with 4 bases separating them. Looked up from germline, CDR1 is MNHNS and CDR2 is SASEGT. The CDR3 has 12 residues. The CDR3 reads CASSEGPYGYTF. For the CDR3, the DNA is TGTGCCAGCAGTGAAGGCCCCTATGGCTACACCTTC.